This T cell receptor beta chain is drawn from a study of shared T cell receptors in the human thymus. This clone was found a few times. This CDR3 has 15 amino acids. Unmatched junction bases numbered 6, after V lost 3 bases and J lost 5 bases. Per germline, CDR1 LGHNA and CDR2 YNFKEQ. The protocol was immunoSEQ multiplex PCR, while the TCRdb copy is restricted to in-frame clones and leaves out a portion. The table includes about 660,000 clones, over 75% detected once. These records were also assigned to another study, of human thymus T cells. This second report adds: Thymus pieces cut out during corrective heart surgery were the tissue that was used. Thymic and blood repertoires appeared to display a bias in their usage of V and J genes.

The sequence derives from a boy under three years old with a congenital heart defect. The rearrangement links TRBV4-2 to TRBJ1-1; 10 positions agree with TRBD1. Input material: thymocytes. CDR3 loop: CASSHRQGAGTEAFF. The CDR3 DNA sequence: TGTGCCAGCAGCCACCGACAGGGGGCGGGAACTGAAGCTTTCTTT.